The clone carrying this T cell receptor (beta chain) was seen repeatedly, ten times or more. What it binds is not known. The TCR beta CDR3 regions underwent amplification using RNA transcripts as the source. When the TCR CDR3 underwent first-round RT-PCR, the HTBI primer set was used. TCRdb called the multiplex PCR reads again in MiXCR, with one record for every CDR3 protein. The sample shows about 600,000 distinct CDR3 sequences, around 15% of them seen only once. Uncontrolled infections, other autoimmune diseases, pregnancy or lactation led to exclusion of patients. Trimming cost V 0 bases and J 0 bases, with 14 bases left between them. Germline CDR1 is ENHRY and CDR2 is SYGVKD. The CDR3 has 17 residues. The data were taken from a study of T cells in Graves' hyperthyroidism and ophthalmopathy. Study-level background: Peripheral blood was obtained at initial diagnosis, preceding any treatment.

The study's findings and limits: The model made its ophthalmopathy prediction, and onset followed a median approximately six months later.

The sample taken for sequencing was blood. V usage is TRBV10-3 and J usage is TRBJ1-1, with D possibly TRBD1 on 5 matching bases. The clonotype originates from a woman aged 40-49 years with Graves' ophthalmopathy. This chain's CDR3 is CAISESGGAGMNTEAFF. The DNA of the CDR3 is TGTGCCATCAGTGAGTCGGGCGGGGCAGGAATGAACACTGAAGCTTTCTTT.